This T cell receptor beta chain was found in a study of blood T cells in healthy people across ages. Findings of the study overall: Unsorted PBMCs ruled out conclusive naive versus antigen-experienced comparison. Roughly linearly, TCR beta diversity per million T cells fell as age increased.

V trimming: 1 base; J trimming: 8 bases; junction bases outside the gene matches: 5. Germline CDR1 reads SGHAT; CDR2 reads FQNNGV. This CDR3 has 14 residues. Using a J-beta primer mix together with a sample-barcoded 5' primer, a second PCR was run for about 7 to 12 cycles. Any given sample supplied a minimum of 2.5 million CDR3-containing paired-end reads. TCRdb re-derived calls from the 5' RACE reads in MiXCR, one entry per CDR3 protein. The sample yields some 1.5 million distinct CDR3 sequences, 28% seen once. This clonotype was observed a few times. Its antigen remains unidentified. The sample was blood. The TCR sequence derives from a woman in her twenties or thirties in good health. This chain connects TRBV11-2 to TRBJ2-1, with TRBD2 identical over 7 bases. The CDR3: CASSLVVSGHEQFF. As DNA, the CDR3 is TGTGCCAGCAGCTTAGTAGTTAGCGGGCATGAGCAGTTCTTC.